The rows below give T cell receptor beta chains drawn from one sample of a study of cytomegalovirus exposure and HLA in healthy donors. Libraries were prepared by immunoSEQ multiplex PCR; TCRdb keeps only in-frame clonotypes and omits some of them. The table shows over 150,000 clones, with 91% occurring only once. Sample: PBMCs. All receptors come from a woman between 18 and 29 years old in good health and CMV-seropositive. Each CDR3 is given with its conserved first and last residue. A D gene is named only where the DNA matches it firmly. Not all rows give a size; the values are once, few, many and, for expanded clones, a class.

size,J,V,D,length,CDR3,DNA
NA,TRBJ1-6,TRBV1,NA,14,CTSSPGGHNSPLHF,TGCACCAGCAGCCCGGGGGGACATAATTCACCCCTCCACTTT
NA,TRBJ2-5,TRBV4-2,TRBD2,16,CASSQDELAGRETQYF,TGTGCCAGCAGCCAAGATGAATTAGCGGGACGGGAGACCCAGTACTTC
NA,TRBJ2-2,TRBV6-4,NA,13,CASSDRNTGELFF,TGTGCCAGCAGTGATCGGAACACCGGGGAGCTGTTTTTT
NA,TRBJ2-5,TRBV5-1,TRBD2,15,CASSSSGGVAETQYF,TGCGCCAGCAGCTCGAGCGGGGGGGTGGCGGAGACCCAGTACTTC
NA,TRBJ1-1,TRBV19,TRBD1,13,CASIRQGSTEAFF,TGTGCCAGTATAAGACAGGGGTCGACTGAAGCTTTCTTT
NA,TRBJ2-1,TRBV28,TRBD2,16,CASSLAGKRLGNEQFF,TGTGCCAGCAGTCTAGCGGGAAAAAGACTAGGCAATGAGCAGTTCTTC
few,TRBJ2-7,TRBV30,NA,15,CAWSVLLGPRREQYF,TGTGCCTGGAGTGTTCTCCTAGGCCCTCGGAGGGAGCAGTACTTC
NA,TRBJ2-3,TRBV11-2,TRBD2,15,CASSTAGTSGDTQYF,TGTGCCAGCAGCACAGCCGGGACTAGCGGAGATACGCAGTATTTT
NA,TRBJ1-5,TRBV5-6,NA,14,CASSSRQGNQPQHF,TGTGCCAGCAGCTCTCGACAGGGCAATCAGCCCCAGCATTTT
once,TRBJ2-1,TRBV11-3,TRBD1,17,CASSLTSSGQGASEQFF,TGTGCCAGCAGCTTAACTTCTTCGGGACAGGGGGCGAGTGAGCAGTTCTTC
few,TRBJ1-5,TRBV10-1,TRBD1,14,CASNPTGDNQPQHF,TGCGCCAGCAATCCGACAGGGGACAATCAGCCCCAGCATTTT
NA,TRBJ1-1,TRBV19,TRBD1,15,CASSGTGGSHTEAFF,TGTGCCAGTAGCGGGACAGGGGGCTCGCACACTGAAGCTTTCTTT
NA,TRBJ2-1,TRBV5-1,TRBD1,16,CASSLKPGQGYNEQFF,TGCGCCAGCAGCTTAAAACCGGGACAGGGATACAATGAGCAGTTCTTC
NA,TRBJ1-6,TRBV2,TRBD1,14,CASRADRDNSPLHF,TGTGCCAGCAGAGCGGACAGGGATAATTCACCCCTCCACTTT
NA,TRBJ2-3,TRBV6-5,TRBD2,15,CASRTAGTSAHTQYF,TGTGCCAGCCGAACCGCCGGGACTAGCGCACATACGCAGTATTTT
NA,TRBJ2-3,TRBV28,NA,15,CASSPSYSGVDTQYF,TGTGCCAGCAGTCCCTCGTATTCCGGGGTGGATACGCAGTATTTT
NA,TRBJ2-2,TRBV21-1,NA,16,CASTLNQGKGTGELFF,TGTGCCAGCACTTTGAATCAGGGTAAGGGCACCGGGGAGCTGTTTTTT
NA,TRBJ2-7,TRBV10-3,TRBD1,14,CAISESRGPYEQYF,TGTGCCATCAGTGAGTCGAGGGGGCCCTACGAGCAGTACTTC
NA,TRBJ2-1,TRBV4-1,TRBD2,15,CASSHLGRAENEQFF,TGCGCCAGCAGCCACCTAGGGAGGGCTGAGAATGAGCAGTTCTTC
NA,TRBJ2-7,TRBV11-2,NA,17,CASSLGRGLQSSYEQYF,TGTGCCAGCAGCTTAGGGAGGGGACTGCAAAGCTCCTACGAGCAGTACTTC
NA,TRBJ2-1,TRBV11-2,NA,12,CASSLLGNEQFF,TGTGCCAGCAGCCTCCTAGGCAATGAGCAGTTCTTC
NA,TRBJ1-2,TRBV27,TRBD1,20,CASSLFPGTGGSPISDGYTF,TGTGCCAGCAGTTTATTCCCCGGGACAGGGGGCAGTCCTATATCGGATGGCTACACCTTC
NA,TRBJ1-3,TRBV4-3,NA,15,CASSQDLGGSDTIYF,TGCGCCAGCAGCCAAGATCTCGGGGGGTCAGACACCATATATTTT
NA,TRBJ2-3,TRBV4-1,TRBD2,21,CASSRTPRASGGTASTDTQYF,TGCGCCAGCAGCCGGACCCCCAGGGCTAGCGGGGGGACCGCTAGCACAGATACGCAGTATTTT
NA,TRBJ2-7,TRBV5-1,NA,14,CASSLAGQGYEQYF,TGCGCCAGCAGCTTGGCTGGGCAGGGCTACGAGCAGTACTTC
NA,TRBJ1-3,TRBV5-6,NA,12,CASSQQGSTIYF,TGTGCCAGCAGCCAGCAGGGAAGCACCATATATTTT
NA,TRBJ1-3,TRBV28,TRBD1,19,CASSSRRDRVFSVGNTIYF,TGTGCCAGCAGTTCCCGCCGGGACAGGGTATTCTCGGTTGGAAACACCATATATTTT
NA,TRBJ1-5,TRBV7-9,TRBD1,15,CASSLGQGVDQPQHF,TGTGCCAGCAGCCTGGGACAGGGAGTAGATCAGCCCCAGCATTTT
NA,TRBJ2-7,TRBV29-1,NA,15,CSVEDGRGPTYEQYF,TGCAGCGTTGAAGATGGGCGGGGACCCACCTACGAGCAGTACTTC
NA,TRBJ2-3,TRBV29-1,NA,13,CSVEDRGTDTQYF,TGCAGCGTTGAAGATCGGGGGACAGATACGCAGTATTTT
NA,TRBJ1-2,TRBV30,NA,11,CARLLRYGYTF,TGTGCCCGACTTTTAAGATATGGCTACACCTTC
NA,TRBJ2-7,TRBV7-9,NA,13,CASSPRSIDEQYF,TGTGCCAGCAGCCCGAGGAGTATCGACGAGCAGTACTTC
NA,TRBJ2-7,TRBV13,TRBD2,16,CASSWGLAGSSYEQYF,TGTGCCAGCAGCTGGGGACTAGCGGGGAGCTCCTACGAGCAGTACTTC
once,TRBJ2-1,TRBV7-2,TRBD2,14,CASSRSGGASEQFF,TGTGCCAGCAGCAGGAGCGGGGGGGCAAGTGAGCAGTTCTTC
NA,TRBJ2-1,TRBV28,TRBD2,15,CASSSPGLALNEQFF,TGTGCCAGCAGTTCTCCGGGACTAGCCCTCAATGAGCAGTTCTTC
NA,TRBJ2-3,TRBV19,TRBD2,15,CASSIGSGKADTQYF,TGTGCCAGTAGTATAGGTAGCGGGAAGGCAGATACGCAGTATTTT
once,TRBJ1-5,TRBV4-2,NA,15,CASSQVGSGSQPQHF,TGTGCCAGCAGCCAAGTTGGCTCGGGGAGTCAGCCCCAGCATTTT
NA,TRBJ2-7,TRBV30,NA,11,CAWSVRYEQYF,TGTGCCTGGAGTGTACGGTACGAGCAGTACTTC
few,TRBJ1-4,TRBV7-6,TRBD1,15,CASSLARGIAEKLFF,TGTGCCAGCAGCTTAGCCAGGGGGATTGCTGAAAAACTGTTTTTT
NA,TRBJ2-1,TRBV27,NA,14,CASSSISSYNEQFF,TGTGCCAGCAGTTCAATCAGCTCCTACAATGAGCAGTTCTTC
once,TRBJ2-1,TRBV5-1,TRBD2,14,CASTTSGSANEQFF,TGCGCCAGTACGACTAGCGGGAGCGCCAATGAGCAGTTCTTC
NA,TRBJ2-1,TRBV4-1,TRBD2,18,CASSQVAELAGVGNEQFF,TGCGCCAGCAGCCAAGTAGCGGAACTAGCGGGAGTCGGCAATGAGCAGTTCTTC
NA,TRBJ1-6,TRBV5-6,NA,15,CASSGGRGGNSPLHF,TGTGCCAGCAGCGGTGGCAGGGGAGGGAATTCACCCCTCCACTTT
NA,TRBJ2-7,TRBV11-1,NA,16,CASSLNRLGSTYEQYF,TGTGCCAGCAGCTTAAATCGCCTAGGGAGCACGTACGAGCAGTACTTC
NA,TRBJ1-5,TRBV19,NA,15,CASSIWQSSNQPQHF,TGTGCCAGTAGTATATGGCAGTCTAGCAATCAGCCCCAGCATTTT
NA,TRBJ2-7,TRBV30,NA,15,CAWSVGQSTVLEQYF,TGTGCCTGGAGTGTCGGACAGAGTACGGTCTTAGAGCAGTACTTC
NA,TRBJ1-2,TRBV2,NA,17,CASSERVVQDPSYGYTF,TGTGCCAGCAGTGAAAGGGTGGTACAGGACCCTAGCTATGGCTACACCTTC
NA,TRBJ1-1,TRBV7-8,NA,15,CASSLALGPNTEAFF,TGTGCCAGCAGCTTAGCGCTGGGGCCGAACACTGAAGCTTTCTTT
few,TRBJ1-2,TRBV4-2,NA,15,CASSQDKAGNYGYTF,TGTGCCAGCAGCCAAGATAAGGCGGGAAACTATGGCTACACCTTC
NA,TRBJ2-3,TRBV27,TRBD2,15,CASRRGGRLADTQYF,TGTGCCAGCCGGAGGGGAGGGAGATTGGCAGATACGCAGTATTTT
NA,TRBJ1-1,TRBV25-1,NA,14,CASSAGPVNTEAFF,TGTGCCAGCAGTGCGGGTCCCGTGAACACTGAAGCTTTCTTT
NA,TRBJ2-3,TRBV15,TRBD2,19,CATSDRLAGGYTSTDTQYF,TGTGCCACCAGCGATCGACTAGCGGGAGGCTACACTAGCACAGATACGCAGTATTTT
NA,TRBJ2-1,TRBV5-1,NA,14,CASSRGDPYNEQFF,TGCGCCAGCAGCCGGGGAGATCCCTACAATGAGCAGTTCTTC